A single TCR beta chain is shown here with its context. Repertoires were generated with immunoSEQ multiplex PCR, while TCRdb's copy carries only in-frame clones and drops some. The sample shows tens of thousands of clones, more than 75% of them seen only once. The CDR3 is made up of 15 amino acids. Germline trimming cut 3 bases from V and 6 bases from J; bases unmatched to any gene: 6. Germline values: CDR1 SGHRS, CDR2 YFSETQ. This specimen comes from a study of blood T cell repertoires in COVID-19. Study at large: COVID-19 samples from acute and convalescent phases originated in the United States, Italy and Spain. T cells, B-cell-depleted T cells, or PBMCs supplied cDNA or gDNA.

The sequencing input was peripheral blood. The receptor was derived from a woman over 75 with acute or convalescent COVID-19. V and J are TRBV5-1 and TRBJ2-1; 10 nucleotides line up with TRBD2. The CDR3 here is CASSSGTSAGNEQFF. DNA for the CDR3: TGCGCCAGCAGCTCCGGGACTAGCGCGGGCAATGAGCAGTTCTTC.